Each of the 32 T cell receptor beta chains below was sequenced from the same sample in a study of a mutant IDH1 vaccine in newly diagnosed glioma. For these TCRs, the target antigens are not known. Some clones are missing from TCRdb's copy, which holds only in-frame ones; the method was immunoSEQ multiplex PCR. The profile covers under 40,000 clones, with roughly 86% appearing a single time and about 16% taken by the ten largest. The time point denotes: week 35, safety follow-up. The investigators gave 300 ug of mutant IDH1 20-mer peptide in each vaccine dose, together with topical imiquimod. The sequences come from PBMCs, collected from a glioma patient whose treatment included an IDH1 peptide vaccine. These receptors were collected from a man aged 25-45 years with glioma.

The chain carries TRBV19 and TRBJ1-2, with D unclear. Deletions cut 3 bases from V and 4 bases from J, with 18 bases between. The V gene's germline CDR1 is LNHDA and CDR2 SQIVND (reference sequence). This CDR3 is 16 amino acids long. The CDR3 nucleotides are TGTGCCAGTAGTATTTTTACCATGCCGGGAGGCTATGGCTACACCTTC. This sequence encodes CASSIFTMPGGYGYTF.

The V call is TRBV14, the J call TRBJ1-1, with a weak D call TRBD1 (6 bases). The germline V and J ends were trimmed by 3 bases and 1 base, with 18 bases remaining between them. The CDR3 sequence is 17 residues long. Germline V CDR1 and CDR2: SGHDN, FVKESK. The CDR3 DNA reads as TGTGCCAGCAGCCAGATCCGGCAGGGGACATGGAACACTGAAGCTTTCTTT. Amino acids: CASSQIRQGTWNTEAFF.

The rearrangement uses TRBV5-5 and TRBJ1-1; TRBD1 aligns across 7 bases. The CDR3 extends over 14 amino acids. Trimming at V came to 3 bases and at J to 5 bases, leaving 7 bases not matched to a gene. The germline V gene encodes CDR1 SGHKS and CDR2 YYEKEE (reference sequence). CDR3 amino acids: CASSSRQGGTEAFF. The CDR3 region has the DNA TGTGCCAGCAGCTCGAGACAGGGTGGGACTGAAGCTTTCTTT.

This clone was observed once. The chain joins TRBV5-1 to TRBJ2-5, with D maybe TRBD1 (6 bases). This CDR3 has 15 amino acids. Germline lookup yields CDR1 SGHRS and CDR2 YFSETQ. Deletions cut 5 bases from V and 5 bases from J, with 19 bases between. CDR3 DNA sequence: TGCGCCAGCAGGGGGCCGACAGGCTACGGGGAGACCCAGTACTTC. Protein product: CASRGPTGYGETQYF. Looking up the rest from reference TRBV5-1 and TRBJ2-5 gives the full variable domain: KAGVTQTPRYLIKTRGQQVTLSCSPISGHRSVSWYQQTPGQGLQFLFEYFSETQRNKGNFPGRFSGRQFSNSRSEMNVSTLELGDSALYLCASRGPTGYGETQYFGPGTRLLVL.

This chain joins TRBV6-6 and TRBJ2-1; no firm D call. Germline loops: CDR1 MNHNY, CDR2 SVGAGI (reference sequence). The length of the CDR3 is 13 residues. Trimming left V 5 bases short and J 0 bases short, with 5 bases between. The CDR3 loop is CASSKSSYNEQFF. The CDR3 DNA follows: TGTGCCAGCAGTAAGAGCTCCTACAATGAGCAGTTCTTC.

This chain uses TRBV10-1 with TRBJ2-7; possible D gene TRBD2, 5 bases. Germline loops: CDR1 WNHNN, CDR2 SYGVQD (reference sequence). This CDR3 is built from 12 residues. With 0 bases removed from V and 5 bases from J, the gap between germline ends came to 5 bases. As DNA, the CDR3 is TGCGCCAGCAGTGAGTCCGGGGACGAGCAGTACTTC. It yields the protein CASSESGDEQYF.

The V call is TRBV19, the J call TRBJ2-2; perhaps D is TRBD1 or TRBD2 (5 bases each). The V gene lost 4 bases and the J gene lost 4 bases, with 10 bases spanning the gap. Germline V gives CDR1 LNHDA, CDR2 SQIVND (reference sequence). The CDR3 length is 14 residues. CDR3 residues: CASSRGPLTGELFF. The CDR3 bases are TGTGCCAGTAGTAGGGGACCTCTCACCGGGGAGCTGTTTTTT.

This clone was seen a single time. The chain uses TRBV5-5 and TRBJ2-7; D perhaps matches TRBD2 (5 bases). The ends were cut back, 4 bases at V and 3 bases at J, with 5 bases in the middle. Per germline, CDR1 SGHKS and CDR2 YYEKEE (reference sequence). The CDR3 has 11 amino acids. CDR3 sequence: CASSAGYEQYF. The DNA for the CDR3 is TGTGCCAGCAGCGCGGGCTACGAGCAGTACTTC.

J is TRBJ1-4 and V is TRBV5-1, with D unresolved. V lost 4 bases to trimming and J lost 4 bases, with 14 bases between them. Germline loops: CDR1 SGHRS, CDR2 YFSETQ. CDR3 length equals 15 residues. For the CDR3, the DNA is TGCGCCAGCAGCCTCAACCTCAACCTTAATGAAAAACTGTTTTTT. This codes for CASSLNLNLNEKLFF.

The chain carries TRBV18 and TRBJ2-2, with 7 bases aligning to TRBD1. The J segment lost 0 bases and the V segment lost 4 bases, leaving 2 bases of the junction unmatched. The CDR3 runs 15 residues. Germline values: CDR1 KGHSH, CDR2 LQKENI. The CDR3 bases are TGTGCCAGCTCACTTGGGACAGCGAACACCGGGGAGCTGTTTTTT. This translates into CASSLGTANTGELFF.

The chain carries TRBV29-1 and TRBJ2-3; 8 nucleotides line up with TRBD1. Germline CDR1 and CDR2: SQVTM and ANQGSEA. The CDR3 contains 13 residues. J gave up 11 bases and V 4 bases, and 11 bases lay outside the gene matches. CDR3 in DNA: TGCAGCGTTGTTGGACAGGGCACAGATTGGCAGTATTTT. Protein product: CSVVGQGTDWQYF.

The sample holds one count of this clone. This chain joins TRBV9 and TRBJ1-1, with D perhaps TRBD1 (5 bases). Germline V gene sequence: CDR1 SGDLS, CDR2 YYNGEE. CDR3 length: 15 amino acids. The V gene lost 0 bases and the J gene lost 1 base, with 10 bases spanning the gap. The CDR3 region has the DNA TGTGCCAGCAGCGTAGCGGGGGGGAGGAACACTGAAGCTTTCTTT. Translated, it gives CASSVAGGRNTEAFF. The full variable domain, rest sourced from reference TRBV9 and TRBJ1-1, is DSGVTQTPKHLITATGQRVTLRCSPRSGDLSVYWYQQSLDQGLQFLIQYYNGEERAKGNILERFSAQQFPDLHSELNLSSLELGDSALYFCASSVAGGRNTEAFFGQGTRLTVV.

This clone turned up a few times. The V and J genes are TRBV2 and TRBJ2-5; D not resolved. The germline gives CDR1 SNHLY, CDR2 FYNNEI. Trimming stripped 3 bases from V and 5 bases from J, with 4 bases between. CDR3 size: 11 residues. The CDR3 is CASSERETQYF. CDR3 nucleotide sequence: TGTGCCAGCAGTGAGCGGGAGACCCAGTACTTC.

The CDR3 DNA reads as TGTGCCAGCAGTTACGTGCAGGGGGCAGCCAACACTGAAGCTTTCTTT. Translation: CASSYVQGAANTEAFF. The chain has TRBV6-5 and TRBJ1-1, with 8 nucleotides matching TRBD1. This CDR3 has 16 residues. The germline V gene has CDR1 MNHEY and CDR2 SVGAGI. After removal of 2 bases from V and 2 bases from J, the junction contained 7 bases not matched to a gene.

A word on this clone: Other DNA variants within this sample encode the same CDR3. This chain links TRBV4-1 with TRBJ1-5, with D unresolved. The germline V gene has CDR1 MGHRA and CDR2 YSYEKL. V dropped 0 bases and J dropped 2 bases, with 11 bases sitting between them. This CDR3 has 16 amino acids. The chain's CDR3 is CASSQDTAAGNQPQHF. Written as DNA, the CDR3 is TGCGCCAGCAGCCAAGATACAGCGGCGGGCAATCAGCCCCAGCATTTT.

The chain links TRBV5-5 to TRBJ1-2; a weak D match, TRBD1 (5 bases). Deletions cut 4 bases from V and 6 bases from J, with 10 bases between. Germline CDR1 is SGHKS and CDR2 is YYEKEE (reference sequence). The CDR3 is made up of 12 amino acids. Here the CDR3 DNA reads TGTGCCAGCAGCCCTGACAGACATGGCTACACCTTC. Protein: CASSPDRHGYTF.

This clone was seen only once. The chain uses TRBV6-1 and TRBJ2-1; 8 bases are shared with TRBD2. CDR1 is MNHNS, CDR2 SASEGT, per germline. There are 15 residues in the CDR3. V lost 5 bases and J lost 2; bases outside the gene matches: 5. DNA for the CDR3: TGTGCCAGCAGTCCAGAGCGGGAGCCCTACAATGAGCAGTTCTTC. Amino acids: CASSPEREPYNEQFF.

This clone appeared a single time. The V gene is TRBV19, the J gene TRBJ1-3, with D uncertain. V was trimmed by 2 bases and J by 0 bases, leaving 8 bases between them. Germline V gene sequence: CDR1 LNHDA, CDR2 SQIVND (reference sequence). The CDR3 has 15 amino acids. In DNA form, the CDR3 reads TGTGCCAGTAGTATAAACGCAGTCTCTGGAAACACCATATATTTT. Translation: CASSINAVSGNTIYF.

V and J are TRBV7-2 and TRBJ2-7; D is possibly TRBD1 or TRBD2 (5 bases each). Germline CDR1 and CDR2: SGHTA and FQGNSA. The CDR3 contains 15 residues. The germline V and J ends were trimmed by 3 bases and 2 bases, with 14 bases remaining between them. CDR3 protein: CASSLGSGRAYEQYF. As DNA, the CDR3 is TGTGCCAGCAGCTTGGGCTCGGGGCGTGCCTACGAGCAGTACTTC.

This rearrangement joins TRBV14 to TRBJ1-2; D remains ambiguous. Germline loops: CDR1 SGHDN, CDR2 FVKESK. The V end lost 4 bases, the J end lost 4 bases, and 16 bases lay between the germline ends. CDR3 length: 15 amino acids. The CDR3 sequence: CASSPSPTGGYGYTF. For the CDR3, the DNA is TGTGCCAGCAGCCCTTCCCCCACCGGCGGCTATGGCTACACCTTC.

J is TRBJ2-3 and V is TRBV5-6; D is unclear. Looked up from germline, CDR1 is SGHDT and CDR2 is YYEEEE. V dropped 5 bases and J dropped 4 bases, with 8 bases sitting between them. The CDR3 is made up of 12 amino acids. CDR3 sequence: CASSLLADTQYF. The CDR3 coding sequence is TGTGCCAGCAGTCTCCTCGCAGATACGCAGTATTTT.

This chain links TRBV19 with TRBJ2-3; 10 nucleotides agree with TRBD2. Germline CDR1 reads LNHDA; CDR2 reads SQIVND (reference sequence). The CDR3 sequence is 15 residues long. Trimming took 5 bases from V and 3 from J; bases not matched to a gene: 5. This CDR3 reads CASSFASGRTDTQYF. CDR3 nucleotides: TGTGCCAGTAGTTTTGCTAGCGGGAGAACAGATACGCAGTATTTT. The full variable domain, rest sourced from reference TRBV19 and TRBJ2-3, is DGGITQSPKYLFRKEGQNVTLSCEQNLNHDAMYWYRQDPGQGLRLIYYSQIVNDFQKGDIAEGYSVSREKKESFPLTVTSAQKNPTAFYLCASSFASGRTDTQYFGPGTRLTVL.

The chain carries TRBV19 and TRBJ2-2; D assignment may be TRBD1 or TRBD2 (5 bases each). Trimming removed 1 base at V and 1 base at J, with 13 bases between. The CDR3 sequence is 17 residues long. CDR1 and CDR2 (germline): LNHDA, SQIVND (reference sequence). The CDR3 reads CASSIGRETENTGELFF. CDR3 in DNA: TGTGCCAGTAGTATAGGTAGGGAGACAGAGAACACCGGGGAGCTGTTTTTT.

The chain recombines TRBV7-9 with TRBJ1-4; D gene uncertain. CDR1 and CDR2 (germline): SEHNR, FQNEAQ (reference sequence). The CDR3 has 16 residues. V was shortened by 3 bases and J by 7 bases, with 18 bases between the two germline ends. CDR3 coding DNA: TGTGCCAGCAGCTTCCTTTCGGGAGGGCGGGCTGAAAAACTGTTTTTT. Translated: CASSFLSGGRAEKLFF.

The V gene is TRBV7-2, the J gene TRBJ1-2; D ambiguous. V lost 4 bases, J lost 5 bases, and 14 bases lay in between. CDR1 and CDR2 from the germline V gene are SGHTA and FQGNSA. This CDR3 region has 14 residues. The CDR3 DNA follows: TGTGCCAGCAGCTCTACCGGGCAGCCGTATGGCTACACCTTC. Its protein product is CASSSTGQPYGYTF.

The chain links TRBV19 to TRBJ1-4, with 9 bases identical to TRBD1. Germline CDR1 reads LNHDA; CDR2 reads SQIVND (reference sequence). V shed 4 bases and J 4 bases; nucleotides not matched to a gene: 7. The CDR3 is made up of 16 amino acids. In DNA form, the CDR3 reads TGTGCCAGTAGTAAAGGACAGGGGCGGGGTAATGAAAAACTGTTTTTT. It specifies CASSKGQGRGNEKLFF.

This chain joins TRBV18 and TRBJ1-3; D gene unclear. Per germline, CDR1 KGHSH and CDR2 LQKENI. V was pared by 1 base and J by 1 base, with 11 bases between. CDR3 length: 16 amino acids. The CDR3 reads CASSPQRTDSGNTIYF. The CDR3 region has the DNA TGTGCCAGCTCACCACAACGAACAGATTCTGGAAACACCATATATTTT.

This chain connects TRBV30 to TRBJ2-3; D may be TRBD1 or TRBD2 (5 bases each). The CDR3 runs to 14 residues. Germline CDR1 reads GTSNPN; CDR2 reads SVGIG (reference sequence). V dropped 0 bases and J dropped 5 bases, with 12 bases sitting between them. The CDR3, as DNA: TGTGCCTGGAGTGTAAGTCAGGGAGTAGATACGCAGTATTTT. It codes for CAWSVSQGVDTQYF. Filled out from reference TRBV30 and TRBJ2-3, the complete variable domain reads SQTIHQWPATLVQPVGSPLSLECTVEGTSNPNLYWYRQAAGRGLQLLFYSVGIGQISSEVPQNLSASRPQDRQFILSSKKLLLSDSGFYLCAWSVSQGVDTQYFGPGTRLTVL.

The chain uses TRBV4-1 and TRBJ2-1; no definite D call. Germline-derived CDR1 and CDR2 are MGHRA and YSYEKL. Deletions cut 2 bases from V and 7 bases from J, with 3 bases between. This CDR3 is built from 11 residues. Written as DNA, the CDR3 is TGCGCCAGCAGCCAACTTAATGAGCAGTTCTTC. Protein: CASSQLNEQFF.

This clone came up once. The chain has TRBV29-1 and TRBJ1-1; D unclear. The CDR3 loop spans 17 amino acids. Per the germline V gene, CDR1 is SQVTM and CDR2 is ANQGSEA. The ends were cut back, 3 bases at V and 4 bases at J, with 24 bases in the middle. CDR3 coding DNA: TGCAGCGTTGACGGGGTGGAAAATCGGCGCTGGGGCACTGAAGCTTTCTTT. Residues: CSVDGVENRRWGTEAFF.

CDR3 sequence reads: CSAWRGTEAFF. As DNA, the CDR3 is TGCAGTGCCTGGAGGGGCACTGAAGCTTTCTTT. The rearrangement links TRBV20-1 to TRBJ1-1; possible D gene TRBD1, 5 bases. The CDR3 has 11 amino acids. The V end was cut by 6 bases, the J end by 4 bases, with 9 bases between. Per germline, CDR1 DFQATT and CDR2 SNEGSKA (reference sequence).

The gene calls are TRBV15 and TRBJ1-1; 7 bases are a match to TRBD1. The CDR3 has 16 residues. The junction had 10 bases not matched to a gene; V was cut back by 0 bases and J by 6 bases. Germline V CDR1 and CDR2: LNHNV, YYDKDF (reference sequence). CDR3 DNA: TGTGCCACCAGCAGAGAACGGGACAGCCATCCCGCTGAAGCTTTCTTT. Its translation: CATSRERDSHPAEAFF.